This TCR beta chain was sequenced during a study of OX40 agonist ivuxolimab in advanced cancers. CDR1 is SGHNT and CDR2 is YYREEE in the germline V gene (reference sequence). The V gene lost 5 bases and the J gene lost 1 base, with 12 bases spanning the gap. The CDR3 consists of 14 residues. The repertoire was sequenced with immunoSEQ multiplex PCR; TCRdb's copy has only in-frame clones and lacks some. The sample includes 83,000 or so clones, approximately 88% seen only once; the top ten take around 6.6%. The V call is TRBV5-4, the J call TRBJ1-1; no definite D call. The sample in question was CD4+ or CD8+ T cells sorted from blood, obtained in a trial of the OX40 agonist ivuxolimab. The TCR was taken from an adult with an advanced solid tumor such as melanoma, head and neck, liver or kidney cancer. Written as DNA, the CDR3 is TGTGCCAGCAGGCAAGAGATAGGGAACACTGAAGCTTTCTTT. It specifies CASRQEIGNTEAFF. The full variable domain, in which reference TRBV5-4 and TRBJ1-1 provide the parts outside the CDR3, is ETGVTQSPTHLIKTRGQQVTLRCSSQSGHNTVSWYQQALGQGPQFIFQYYREEENGRGNFPPRFSGLQFPNYSSELNVNALELDDSALYLCASRQEIGNTEAFFGQGTRLTVV.